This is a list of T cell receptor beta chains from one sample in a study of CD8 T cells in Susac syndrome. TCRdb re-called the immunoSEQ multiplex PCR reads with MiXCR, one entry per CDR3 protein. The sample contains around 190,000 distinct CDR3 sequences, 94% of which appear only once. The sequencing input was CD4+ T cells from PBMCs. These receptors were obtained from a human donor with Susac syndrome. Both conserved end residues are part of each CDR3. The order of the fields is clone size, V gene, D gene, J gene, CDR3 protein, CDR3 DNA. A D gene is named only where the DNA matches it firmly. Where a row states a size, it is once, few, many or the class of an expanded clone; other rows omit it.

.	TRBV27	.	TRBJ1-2	CASGAQGPRNYGYTF	TGTGCCAGTGGGGCCCAGGGACCACGAAACTATGGCTACACCTTC
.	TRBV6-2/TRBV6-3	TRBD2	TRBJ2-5	CASSSGTRNQETQYF	TGTGCCAGCAGTTCCGGGACTAGGAACCAAGAGACCCAGTACTTC
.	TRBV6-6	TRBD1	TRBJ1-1	CASSYPGTGQPEAFF	TGTGCCAGCAGTTATCCCGGGACAGGGCAACCTGAAGCTTTCTTT
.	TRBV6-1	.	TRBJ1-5	CASSRRSQGPNQPQHF	TGTGCCAGCAGCCGGAGGTCCCAGGGGCCTAATCAGCCCCAGCATTTT
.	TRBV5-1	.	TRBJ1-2	CASSHGWAGDSDGYTF	TGCGCCAGCAGCCATGGTTGGGCAGGGGACTCCGATGGCTACACCTTC
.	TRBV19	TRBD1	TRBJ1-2	CASSTRDSYGYTF	TGTGCCAGTAGTACCCGGGACAGCTATGGCTACACCTTC
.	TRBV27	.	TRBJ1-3	CASSLYLSSSGNTIYF	TGTGCCAGCAGTTTATACCTCTCTTCCTCTGGAAACACCATATATTTT
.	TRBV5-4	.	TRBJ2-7	CASSMGAPRTAYEQYF	TGTGCCAGCAGCATGGGGGCGCCTAGGACGGCCTACGAGCAGTACTTC
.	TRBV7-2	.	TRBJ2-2	CASSLVAGSPGELFF	TGTGCCAGCAGCTTAGTCGCGGGGTCTCCCGGGGAGCTGTTTTTT
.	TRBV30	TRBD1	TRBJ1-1	CAGRTGRTEAFF	TGTGCCGGAAGGACAGGGCGCACTGAAGCTTTCTTT
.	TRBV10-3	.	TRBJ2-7	CAISGLPAGGSYEQYF	TGTGCCATCAGTGGACTCCCTGCCGGGGGTTCCTACGAGCAGTACTTC
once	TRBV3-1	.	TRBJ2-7	CASSQVIYEQYF	TGTGCCAGCAGCCAAGTTATCTACGAGCAGTACTTC
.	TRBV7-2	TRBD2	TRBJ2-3	CASSSLTSGDTQYF	TGTGCCAGCAGCTCCTTGACTAGCGGAGATACGCAGTATTTT
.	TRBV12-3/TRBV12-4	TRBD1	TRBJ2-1	CASREQGSGNEQFF	TGTGCCAGCAGAGAACAGGGGTCGGGCAATGAGCAGTTCTTC
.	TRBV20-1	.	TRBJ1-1	CSVRTESNTEAFF	TGCAGTGTTCGGACGGAATCTAACACTGAAGCTTTCTTT
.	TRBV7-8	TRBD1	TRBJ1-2	CASSLQGAGFYGYTF	TGTGCCAGCAGCCTACAGGGGGCCGGGTTCTATGGCTACACCTTC
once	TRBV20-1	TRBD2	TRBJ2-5	CSARAPAGETQYF	TGCAGTGCTAGAGCGCCAGCGGGGGAGACCCAGTACTTC
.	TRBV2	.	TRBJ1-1	CACRDQTNTEAFF	TGTGCCTGCCGTGACCAGACAAACACTGAAGCTTTCTTT
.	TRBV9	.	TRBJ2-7	CASSGGARGLSYEQYF	TGTGCCAGCAGCGGAGGCGCCCGAGGGCTCTCCTACGAGCAGTACTTC
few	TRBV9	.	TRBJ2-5	CASRGAGETQYF	TGTGCCAGTCGCGGGGCGGGAGAGACCCAGTACTTC
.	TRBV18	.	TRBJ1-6	CASSPNRRGYNSPLHF	TGTGCCAGCTCGCCAAACAGGCGGGGCTATAATTCACCCCTCCACTTT
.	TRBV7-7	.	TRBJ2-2	CASSRGRTNTGELFF	TGTGCTAGCAGCCGCGGACGGACGAACACCGGGGAGCTGTTTTTT
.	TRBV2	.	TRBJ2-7	CASRLGGSEQYF	TGTGCCAGCCGCTTGGGGGGCAGTGAGCAGTACTTC
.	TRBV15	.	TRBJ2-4	CATSRDDAKLAKNIQYF	TGTGCCACCAGCAGAGATGATGCTAAATTAGCCAAAAACATTCAGTACTTC
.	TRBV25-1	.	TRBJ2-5	CASSGWGETQYF	TGTGCCAGCAGCGGCTGGGGAGAGACCCAGTACTTC
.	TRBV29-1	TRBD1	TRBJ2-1	CSVQRDREINEQFF	TGCAGCGTTCAACGGGACAGGGAGATTAATGAGCAGTTCTTC
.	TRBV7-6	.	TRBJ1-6	CASSLDKGGLGHSPLHF	TGTGCCAGCAGCTTAGACAAGGGCGGCCTGGGGCATTCACCCCTCCACTTT
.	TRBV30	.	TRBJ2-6	CAWSVPGANVLTF	TGTGCCTGGAGTGTCCCTGGGGCCAACGTCCTGACTTTC
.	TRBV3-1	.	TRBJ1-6	CASSQDRPTRSSNSPLHF	TGTGCCAGCAGCCAAGACCGCCCCACACGGAGCAGTAATTCACCCCTCCACTTT
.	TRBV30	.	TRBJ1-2	CAWTMWAADGYTF	TGTGCCTGGACCATGTGGGCCGCGGACGGCTACACCTTC
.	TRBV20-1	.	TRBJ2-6	CSAPDPGANVLTF	TGCAGTGCTCCAGACCCGGGGGCCAACGTCCTGACTTTC
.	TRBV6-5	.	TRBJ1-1	CASSYRTRGGWATEAFF	TGTGCCAGCAGTTACCGAACTAGGGGCGGATGGGCCACTGAAGCTTTCTTT
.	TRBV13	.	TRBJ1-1	CASSFSPTARTEAFF	TGTGCCAGCAGCTTTTCCCCGACAGCGAGGACTGAAGCTTTCTTT
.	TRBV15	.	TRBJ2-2	CATSSGTTNTGELFF	TGTGCCACCAGCAGCGGGACAACGAACACCGGGGAGCTGTTTTTT
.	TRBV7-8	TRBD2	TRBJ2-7	CASSLRGGEQYF	TGTGCCAGCAGCTTACGGGGGGGCGAGCAGTACTTC
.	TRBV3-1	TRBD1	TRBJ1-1	CASNRQGGTEAFF	TGTGCCAGCAATAGACAGGGAGGAACTGAAGCTTTCTTT
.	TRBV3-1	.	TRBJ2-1	CASSQQGRSNEQFF	TGTGCCAGCAGCCAACAGGGACGGAGCAATGAGCAGTTCTTC
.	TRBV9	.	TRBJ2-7	CASSVDQGSRREQYF	TGTGCCAGCAGCGTAGACCAAGGGAGTCGGAGGGAGCAGTACTTC
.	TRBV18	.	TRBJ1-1	CASSPAAGRVNTEAFF	TGTGCCAGCTCACCGGCTGCGGGGCGGGTGAACACTGAAGCTTTCTTT